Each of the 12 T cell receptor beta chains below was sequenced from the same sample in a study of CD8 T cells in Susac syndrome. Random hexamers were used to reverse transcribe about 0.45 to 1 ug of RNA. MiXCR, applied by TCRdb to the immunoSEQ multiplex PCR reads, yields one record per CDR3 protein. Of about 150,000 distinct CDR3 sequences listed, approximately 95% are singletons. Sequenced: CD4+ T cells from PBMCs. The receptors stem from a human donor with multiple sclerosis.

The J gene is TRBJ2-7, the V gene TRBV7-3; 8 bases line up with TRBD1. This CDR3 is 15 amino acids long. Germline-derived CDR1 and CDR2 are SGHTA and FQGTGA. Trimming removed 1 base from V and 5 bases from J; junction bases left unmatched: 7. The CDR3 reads CASSLNPRGQDEQYF. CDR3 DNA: TGTGCCAGCAGCTTAAACCCCAGGGGGCAAGACGAGCAGTACTTC.

The DNA for the CDR3 is TGTGCCAGCAGTTTTCTCAGCGGGTATGGGACCCAGTACTTC. Amino acid sequence: CASSFLSGYGTQYF. V usage is TRBV28 and J usage is TRBJ2-5, with D maybe TRBD2 (6 bases). The germline V and J ends were trimmed by 3 bases and 7 bases, with 15 bases remaining between them. This CDR3 has 14 residues. Germline-derived CDR1 and CDR2 are MDHEN and SYDVKM.

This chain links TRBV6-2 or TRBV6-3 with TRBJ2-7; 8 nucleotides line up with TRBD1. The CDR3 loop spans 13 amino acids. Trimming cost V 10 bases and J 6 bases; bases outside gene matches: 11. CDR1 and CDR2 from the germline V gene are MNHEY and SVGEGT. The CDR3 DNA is TGTGCCATCCAACAGGGGGGTAAAGGCGAGCAGTACTTC. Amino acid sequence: CAIQQGGKGEQYF.

The CDR3 nucleotides read TGTGCCAGCACACGGGCTTCGGGGGCCAACGTCCTGACTTTC. Protein sequence: CASTRASGANVLTF. V usage is TRBV6-2 or TRBV6-3 and J usage is TRBJ2-6; D unresolved. V lost 7 bases to trimming and J lost 4 bases, with 11 bases between them. This CDR3 comprises 14 residues. The germline gives CDR1 MNHEY, CDR2 SVGEGT.

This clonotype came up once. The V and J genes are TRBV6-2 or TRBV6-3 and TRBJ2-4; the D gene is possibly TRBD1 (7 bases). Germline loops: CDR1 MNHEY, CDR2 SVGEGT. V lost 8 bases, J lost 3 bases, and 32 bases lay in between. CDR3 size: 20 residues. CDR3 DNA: TGTGCCAGCTCGCGTCTTGCCCTACAGGGGACCGTGGGGGGCAAAAACATTCAGTACTTC. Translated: CASSRLALQGTVGGKNIQYF.

CDR3 sequence (DNA): TGTGCCACCAGCAGCATACTAGCGGAACAAGAGACCCAGTACTTC. It yields the protein CATSSILAEQETQYF. The rearrangement joins TRBV15 to TRBJ2-5, with 8 bases aligning to TRBD2. This CDR3 has 15 residues. In germline, CDR1 is LNHNV, CDR2 YYDKDF (reference sequence). The ends lost 3 bases at V and 2 bases at J; junction bases unmatched: 5.

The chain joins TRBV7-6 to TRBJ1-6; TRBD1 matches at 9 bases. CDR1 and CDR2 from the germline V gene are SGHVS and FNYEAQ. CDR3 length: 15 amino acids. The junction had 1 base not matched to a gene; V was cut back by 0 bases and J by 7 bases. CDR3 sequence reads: CASSLAGQGNSPLHF. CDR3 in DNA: TGTGCCAGCAGCTTAGCGGGACAGGGCAATTCACCCCTCCACTTT.

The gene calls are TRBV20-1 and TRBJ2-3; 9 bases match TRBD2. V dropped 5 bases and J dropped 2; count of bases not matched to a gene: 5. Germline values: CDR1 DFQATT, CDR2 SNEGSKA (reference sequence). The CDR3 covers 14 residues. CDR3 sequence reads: CSAFPSGITDTQYF. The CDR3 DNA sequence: TGCAGTGCTTTTCCTAGCGGGATCACAGATACGCAGTATTTT.

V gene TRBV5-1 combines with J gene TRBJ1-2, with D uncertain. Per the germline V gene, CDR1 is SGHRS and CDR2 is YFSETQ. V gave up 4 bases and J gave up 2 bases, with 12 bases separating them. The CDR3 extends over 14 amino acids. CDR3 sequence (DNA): TGCGCCAGCAGCGACCCGCAGCTGAACTATGGCTACACCTTC. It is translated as CASSDPQLNYGYTF.

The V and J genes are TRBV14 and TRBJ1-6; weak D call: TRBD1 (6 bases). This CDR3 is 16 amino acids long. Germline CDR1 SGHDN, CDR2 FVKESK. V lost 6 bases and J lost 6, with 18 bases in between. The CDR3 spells CASRRGMDRRNSPLHF. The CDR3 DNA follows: TGTGCCAGCAGGCGGGGGATGGACAGACGTAATTCACCCCTCCACTTT.

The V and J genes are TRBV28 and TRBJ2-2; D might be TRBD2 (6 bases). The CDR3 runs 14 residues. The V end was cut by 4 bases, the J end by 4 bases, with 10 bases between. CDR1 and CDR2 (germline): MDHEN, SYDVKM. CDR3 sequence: CASSSGTLTGELFF. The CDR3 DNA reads TGTGCCAGCAGTTCTGGGACTCTCACCGGGGAGCTGTTTTTT. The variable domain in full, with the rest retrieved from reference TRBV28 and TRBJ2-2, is DVKVTQSSRYLVKRTGEKVFLECVQDMDHENMFWYRQDPGLGLRLIYFSYDVKMKEKGDIPEGYSVSREKKERFSLILESASTNQTSMYLCASSSGTLTGELFFGEGSRLTVL.

The CDR3 spells CASSSASGRNIQYF. DNA for the CDR3: TGTGCCAGCAGTTCCGCCTCGGGGAGAAACATTCAGTACTTC. This chain links TRBV28 with TRBJ2-4; a weak D match, TRBD2 (5 bases). The CDR3 is made up of 14 amino acids. V shed 4 bases and J shed 6 bases, with 13 bases lying between them. Germline lookup yields CDR1 MDHEN and CDR2 SYDVKM.